These T cell receptor beta chains were read from a single sample in a study of blood T cell repertoires in COVID-19. Method: immunoSEQ multiplex PCR; TCRdb's copy keeps in-frame clones and lacks some. The table includes around 250,000 clones, around 90% detected once. Sample: peripheral blood. The receptors were gathered from a woman aged 60-75 years with COVID-19, enrolled during active disease. The CDR3 runs from the conserved cysteine through the conserved F or W. D genes are given only for firm matches. Clone size, where shown, is once, few, many, or a class for clones that have expanded.

V	size	J	D	DNA	CDR3
TRBV5-4	-	TRBJ2-6	-	TGTGCCGCGAAGGTTGACAGTGGGGCCAACGTCCTGACTTTC	CAAKVDSGANVLTF
TRBV6-5	once	TRBJ2-7	-	TGTGCCAGCGGGCCGGGGGTATCCTCCTACGAGCAGTACTTC	CASGPGVSSYEQYF
TRBV27	-	TRBJ2-3	-	TGTGCCAGCACTAGCCAAGATACGCAGTATTTT	CASTSQDTQYF
TRBV19	-	TRBJ2-1	-	TGTGCCAGTAGTATTTGGGTGGCGGGCAAGGCAAATGAGCAGTTCTTC	CASSIWVAGKANEQFF
TRBV5-1	-	TRBJ1-1	-	TGCGCCAGCAGCCGAGGTTTGTTAAACACTGAAGCTTTCTTT	CASSRGLLNTEAFF
TRBV6-6	-	TRBJ2-1	TRBD1	TGTGCCAGCCTTTACCCCGGGGACAGGGTCCACAATGAGCAGTTCTTC	CASLYPGDRVHNEQFF
TRBV29-1	-	TRBJ1-2	TRBD1	TGCAGCGTCTTGACAGGGGACTATGGCTACACCTTC	CSVLTGDYGYTF
TRBV7-2	-	TRBJ1-2	-	TGTGCCAGCAGGGATCCTGGCGGGAGCTATGGCTACACCTTC	CASRDPGGSYGYTF
TRBV2	once	TRBJ1-2	-	TGTGCCAGAGATACAGGGTTGAACTATGGCTACACCTTC	CARDTGLNYGYTF
TRBV5-1	-	TRBJ2-7	-	TGCGCCAGCAGCTTGGCCCAAAACTACGAGCAGTACTTC	CASSLAQNYEQYF
TRBV3-1/TRBV3-2	-	TRBJ1-1	-	TGTGCCAGCAGCCAAGATCCATCAGCCGGGGGCACTGAAGCTTTCTTT	CASSQDPSAGGTEAFF
TRBV29-1	-	TRBJ2-5	TRBD2	TGCAGCGTTTTGGGGGGGGATAGCTGGGAGACCCAGTACTTC	CSVLGGDSWETQYF
TRBV7-9	-	TRBJ2-7	-	TGTGCCAGCAGCCCTACAGCTACCTACGAGCAGTACTTC	CASSPTATYEQYF
TRBV7-3	-	TRBJ1-5	-	TGTGCCAGCAGCTTAAAAGCAGGGGACAAAAACGCATGGGATCAGCCCCAGCATTTT	CASSLKAGDKNAWDQPQHF
TRBV6-5	-	TRBJ2-5	TRBD1	TGTGCCAGCAGTTTGCAGGGGGTAGAGACCCAGTACTTC	CASSLQGVETQYF